In this sample, the clone carrying this T cell receptor beta chain turned up many times. The data belong to a study of spatial heterogeneity in lung cancer. Study overall: Alpha-chain sequences were detected in numbers that were consistently lower than beta-chain sequences.

Indicated time point: sample taken at primary tumor resection. Whole RNA from tumor, nontumor lung or frozen PBMC was sequenced unsorted. TCRdb itself ran the 5' RACE reads through MiXCR, one entry per CDR3 protein. The table records about 38,000 distinct CDR3 sequences, around 7% of them present only once. This CDR3 spans 15 amino acids. From germline, CDR1 is SGHTA and CDR2 FQGNSA. J was trimmed by 12 bases and V by 4 bases; bases with no gene match: 14. This sample comprised PBMCs, obtained at surgery. The chain links TRBV7-2 to TRBJ2-1; 8 bases line up with TRBD1. The receptor was derived from a male donor with early-stage non-small cell lung cancer. The CDR3 sequence: CASSYPGTGTMRQFF. The CDR3 nucleotides read TGTGCCAGCAGCTACCCCGGGACAGGTACAATGAGGCAGTTCTTC.